This TCR beta chain came from a study of T cells expressing NK-cell markers. Study details: According to the study, TCR beta repertoires originated from sorted CD3+CD56+NKG2C+, CD3+CD56+NKG2C- and CD3+CD56-NKG2C+ T cells. Broader study findings: NKG2C+ dominant clonotypes from 5 to 7 donors made up about 1.0-8% of CD8+ T cells. Where a handful of donors were concerned, these clonotypes also led the CD3+CD56-NKG2C+ fraction.

Regarding this clonotype: What it binds is not known.

The CDR3 has 16 amino acids. For TCR beta, cDNA was produced by 5'RACE template switching with UMIs. Each CDR3 protein gets one entry in TCRdb, which reprocessed the 5' RACE reads and gives no DNA. The table lists under 600,000 distinct CDR3 sequences. This sequence joins TRBV12-3 or TRBV12-4 and TRBJ2-3; the D gene TCRdb calls, TRBD1, cannot be checked with no DNA. This TCR derives from a woman in her forties or fifties in good health. The material sequenced was blood T cells: a sorted CD56 or NKG2C T cell subset, CD4+ or CD8+ T cells, or bulk PBMC T cells (not recorded which). The CDR3 protein is CASSTHTGKSTDTQYF.